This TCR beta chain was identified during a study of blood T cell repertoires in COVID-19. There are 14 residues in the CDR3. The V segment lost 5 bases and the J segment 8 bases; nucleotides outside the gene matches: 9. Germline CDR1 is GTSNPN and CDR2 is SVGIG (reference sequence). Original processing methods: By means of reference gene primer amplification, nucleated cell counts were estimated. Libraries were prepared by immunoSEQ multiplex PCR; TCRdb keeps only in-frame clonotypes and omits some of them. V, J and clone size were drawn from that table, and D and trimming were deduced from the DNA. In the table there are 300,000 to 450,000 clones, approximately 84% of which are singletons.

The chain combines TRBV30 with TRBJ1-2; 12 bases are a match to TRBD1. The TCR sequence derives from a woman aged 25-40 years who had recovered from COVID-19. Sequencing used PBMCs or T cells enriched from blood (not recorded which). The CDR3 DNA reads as TGTGCCTGGGCCGGGGACAGGGGGCCGGGGGGCTACACCTTC. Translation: CAWAGDRGPGGYTF.